This T cell receptor (beta chain) was sequenced for a study of shared clonotypes between healthy human individuals. As regards this clone: Its target is not known.

Study-wide results and limits: Collection of samples was limited to blood; tissue repertoires likely differ. Generally, naive subsets (rather than memory subsets) showed larger estimated richness.

The study ran the assay at deep level. It was roughly 200 ng DNA, 25,000 to 35,000 T cell genomes, that sorted-subset replicate PCRs used. Here immunoSEQ multiplex PCR was the method, and the copy in TCRdb shows in-frame clones only, minus some. The table shows just over 2,000,000 clones, with about 95% occurring only once. Terminally differentiated effector memory CD45RA+ cells were excluded by CCR7 positive selection of CD45RO-negative cells. The sample consisted of naive CD8+ T cells sorted from blood. This receptor was taken from a man aged 18 to 30 in good health.

The CDR3 bases are TGTGCCAGCAGTTACCCCGACGCGGCAGAGTACTATGGCTACACCTTC. Translated, it gives CASSYPDAAEYYGYTF. The chain employs TRBV6-6 and TRBJ1-2; D is unclear. V was shortened by 2 bases and J by 3 bases, with 16 bases between the two germline ends. This CDR3 contains 16 residues. CDR1 is MNHNY and CDR2 is SVGAGI in the germline V gene (reference sequence).